This T cell receptor beta chain was captured in a study of blood T cell repertoires in COVID-19. Across the study: Material from acute and convalescent COVID-19 was sourced from the United States, Italy and Spain.

This clone was seen just once. Per the original methods: How many nucleated cells were present was estimated from reference gene primer amplification. Data came from immunoSEQ multiplex PCR; TCRdb stores just in-frame clones and leaves some out. V and J calls and clone size come straight from that table; D and trimming were deduced from the DNA. The sample has some 200,000 clones; roughly four fifths are singletons. The source of this sequence is a woman aged 50 to 60 with active or convalescent COVID-19. The specimen was peripheral blood.

CDR3 in amino acids: CASSETSGGKNIQYF. CDR3 nucleotide sequence: TGTGCCAGCAGTGAGACTAGCGGGGGGAAAAACATTCAGTACTTC. The chain uses TRBV2 and TRBJ2-4; 13 bases map to TRBD2. Germline V CDR1 and CDR2: SNHLY, FYNNEI. This CDR3 comprises 15 residues. Trimming removed 3 bases from V and 4 bases from J; junction bases left unmatched: 0.